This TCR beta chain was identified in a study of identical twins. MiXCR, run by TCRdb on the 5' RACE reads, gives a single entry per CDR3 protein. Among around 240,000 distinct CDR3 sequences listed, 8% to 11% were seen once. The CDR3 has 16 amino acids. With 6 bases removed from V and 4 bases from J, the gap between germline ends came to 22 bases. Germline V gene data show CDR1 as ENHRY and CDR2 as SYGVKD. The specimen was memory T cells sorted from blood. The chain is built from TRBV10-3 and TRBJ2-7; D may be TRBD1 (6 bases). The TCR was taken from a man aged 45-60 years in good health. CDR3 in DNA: TGTGCCATCAGCCCCGAACTATACAGGGAACTGTACGAGCAGTACTTC. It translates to CAISPELYRELYEQYF.